Listed below are T cell receptor beta chains from one sample, sequenced in a study of T cell responses to AZD1222 COVID-19 vaccine. Repertoires were generated with immunoSEQ multiplex PCR, while TCRdb's copy carries only in-frame clones and drops some. Of some 130,000 clones detected, 92% appear once; the ten largest clones hold 3% to 3.5%. The source was peripheral blood, collected on day 0 of AZD1222 vaccination. The receptors stem from an adult in good health. Each CDR3 is given with its conserved first and last residue. The order of the fields is J gene, clone size, V gene, CDR3 protein. The listing skips clone size in some rows; elsewhere it reads once, few, many or a size class.

TRBJ1-2,-,TRBV11-3,CASSLEGHTNYGYTF
TRBJ1-3,-,TRBV18,CASSVGGPDSGNTIYF
TRBJ2-5,-,TRBV10-3,CAISEWVADQGTQYF
TRBJ2-1,-,TRBV2,CASSDPGTSGPYNEQFF
TRBJ2-7,-,TRBV6-5,CATRPGTPSYEQYF
TRBJ1-2,-,TRBV2,CASSEKGSGASHYGYTF
TRBJ1-1,once,TRBV5-1,CASGQVNTEAFF
TRBJ2-7,once,TRBV6-6,CASSYTSGSYEQYF
TRBJ1-3,-,TRBV2,CASSEAGGPSGNTIYF
TRBJ2-7,-,TRBV27,CASSPNGQGWAYEQYF
TRBJ1-1,-,TRBV5-6,CASSLGKGPMNTEAFF
TRBJ1-2,-,TRBV19,CASSIEDSDYGYTF
TRBJ2-7,once,TRBV3-1/TRBV3-2,CASSLRDPGAGYEQYF
TRBJ2-1,-,TRBV5-6,CASSSERDIYNEQFF
TRBJ2-2,-,TRBV5-1,CASSLLTSGPGTGELFF
TRBJ2-1,once,TRBV9,CASSVGVDEQFF
TRBJ2-7,-,TRBV28,CASSLRGGTGIYEQYF
TRBJ2-1,-,TRBV18,CASSPPLAGYNEQFF
TRBJ2-7,-,TRBV20-1,CSASSDGPGQGYEQYF
TRBJ1-3,-,TRBV19,CASSMLDGASGNTIYF
TRBJ2-7,-,TRBV6-5,CASSYYLRGEQYF
TRBJ2-7,few,TRBV2,CASSERRVSYEQYF
TRBJ2-2,-,TRBV11-3,CASSLGDRPGELFF
TRBJ2-7,-,TRBV6-1,CASSEGAVNCF
TRBJ1-1,-,TRBV5-8,CASRWEAFF
TRBJ1-2,-,TRBV6-4,CASRGNYGYTF
TRBJ1-4,-,TRBV21-1,CASSSPPGQPPTNEKLFF
TRBJ1-1,-,TRBV30,CAWAPLDRVVGTEAFF
TRBJ1-2,-,TRBV10-3,CAISESQGSVNYGYTF
TRBJ1-1,once,TRBV29-1,CSVTGLTMNTEAFF
TRBJ2-5,-,TRBV7-2,CASSPLHQETQYF
TRBJ2-2,-,TRBV29-1,CSVGPKNTGELFF
TRBJ1-3,-,TRBV14,CASSQEEIGNTIYF
TRBJ2-7,-,TRBV21-1,CARFHAGGYEQYF
TRBJ1-1,-,TRBV7-6,CASSPPSRGEEGSNTEAFF
TRBJ2-2,-,TRBV24-1,CATSDQGGTGELFF
TRBJ2-1,once,TRBV4-2,CASRAPGSEQFF
TRBJ2-7,-,TRBV12-3/TRBV12-4,CASSLNGQDEQYF
TRBJ1-6,-,TRBV10-2,CASSEYDRDNSPLHF
TRBJ1-4,-,TRBV7-2,CASSKTRVQGVGEKLFF
TRBJ2-7,-,TRBV19,CASSASSGAAYEQYF
TRBJ1-6,-,TRBV3-1/TRBV3-2,CASSQAYSREGYSPLHF
TRBJ1-2,-,TRBV13,CASSLSSNYGYTF
TRBJ2-5,-,TRBV5-1,CASSWDLQETQYF
TRBJ1-5,-,TRBV11-3,CASSLAGQNNQPQHF
TRBJ1-2,-,TRBV3-1/TRBV3-2,CASSRDKKPFNYGYTF
TRBJ1-2,-,TRBV5-5,CASSFDRSNYGYTF
TRBJ1-2,-,TRBV4-2,CASSQELIGGYYGYTF
TRBJ2-7,-,TRBV7-2,CASSPSYRAYEQYF
TRBJ1-5,-,TRBV4-3,CASSQGGRQPQHF
TRBJ1-1,once,TRBV18,CASSPPRGGTEAFF